The TCR beta chain described here comes from a study of blood T cells in healthy people across ages. This CDR3 comprises 14 residues. Trimming took 1 base from V and 0 from J, leaving 9 bases between them. Germline CDR1 is DFQATT and CDR2 is SNEGSKA (reference sequence). For the second PCR, which ran for about 7 to 11 cycles, a sample-barcoded 5' primer and a J-beta primer mix were used. One entry per CDR3 protein results from TCRdb running MiXCR on the 5' RACE reads. Seen here are fewer than 1.5 million distinct CDR3 sequences, approximately 40% observed once, and the top ten hold roughly 8.2%. The chain has TRBV20-1 and TRBJ1-1; D not resolved. This TCR was recovered from a young woman in good health. The sample comprised blood. The CDR3 DNA reads as TGCAGTGCTAGAGCGAGTGGCATGAACACTGAAGCTTTCTTT. This encodes CSARASGMNTEAFF.